This paragraph reports one T cell receptor (beta chain). This clone appeared a single time. Its antigen is currently not known. Base qualities are not provided; no much larger clone lies one nucleotide away. The immunoSEQ Assay, a bias-controlled multiplex PCR, was used to amplify TCRbeta CDR3 regions from genomic DNA. As for how the authors treated the data: Nucleated cell counts per sample were estimated from amplification of reference gene primers within the assay. Sequence reads were collapsed and filtered to measure the absolute abundance of every unique TCRbeta CDR3 rearrangement. For each sample, productive Simpson clonality was calculated as the square root of Simpson's diversity index across productive rearrangements. The table was pulled from immuneACCESS by TCRdb, which kept in-frame rearrangements only. Such tables lose some clones; where checked, under half of the loss comes from unresolved V genes, and the rest has no known cause. The DNA gave D and trimming, while V, J and clone size come from that table. The sample yields a few hundred thousand clones; about 86% were counted once. The ten largest clones add up to about 4% of the sample.

The record originates from a study of blood T cell repertoires in COVID-19 (TCRdb year 2020). Notes on the research overall: Samples covering the acute and convalescent phases of COVID-19 were provided by collaborators in the United States, Italy and Spain. Where HLA class I and class II types were available, the types were taken from metadata supplied by the sample provider, not from assay-based typing. The samples were drawn from two sources: the first 160 participants of the ongoing ImmuneRACE study, and 950 to 1,500 subjects contributed by 6 global collaborators. The material from the prospective study consisted of cDNA or gDNA derived from T cells, B-cell-depleted T cells, or PBMCs. Deeply sampled blood TCRbeta repertoires from subjects exposed to, actively infected with, or recovered from COVID-19 were included in the dataset. The repertoires were released in a freely available public database meant as a resource for research on the immune response to SARS-CoV-2. Nearly every sample came with metadata listing a de-identified subject ID, COVID-19 status, age in years and sex. Study-level results and caveats: The quantity of clinical and demographic metadata differed by source and by participant and was supplied without curation.

The germline V gene specifies SGHRS as CDR1 and YFSETQ as CDR2. V sheds 0 bases and J sheds 1 base, leaving 20 bases between their ends. Its CDR3 holds 19 amino acids, cysteine through phenylalanine. CDR3 DNA only is kept here, 57 bases in frame from base 1. Participants in the prospective study were aged roughly 18 to 100 years, lived in about two dozen United States geographic areas, and enrolled through a virtual design. To assign participants to cohorts, the prospective study relied on clinical history that participants themselves reported in a screening survey and a study questionnaire. Exposed participants were defined as having been in contact with someone with a PCR-confirmed or clinician-diagnosed COVID-19 case within 2 weeks of study entry. Each participant in the prospective study had whole blood, serum and a nasopharyngeal or oropharyngeal swab collected by mobile phlebotomists. Prospective study participants could optionally give additional blood draws and questionnaires over an approximately 2-month period. Prospective study blood samples were shipped either frozen or at room temperature before DNA extraction.

The sequence was collected from a woman under 40 who had been exposed to COVID-19. The material sequenced was PBMCs or T cells enriched from blood (not recorded which). Recombination joined TRBV5-1 with TRBJ1-3; possibly the D gene is TRBD1, per 5 matching bases. The CDR3 region: CASSLDRLVAGVSGNTIYF. The nucleotides read TGCGCCAGCAGCTTGGATCGTCTTGTCGCGGGGGTTTCTGGAAACACCATATATTTT.